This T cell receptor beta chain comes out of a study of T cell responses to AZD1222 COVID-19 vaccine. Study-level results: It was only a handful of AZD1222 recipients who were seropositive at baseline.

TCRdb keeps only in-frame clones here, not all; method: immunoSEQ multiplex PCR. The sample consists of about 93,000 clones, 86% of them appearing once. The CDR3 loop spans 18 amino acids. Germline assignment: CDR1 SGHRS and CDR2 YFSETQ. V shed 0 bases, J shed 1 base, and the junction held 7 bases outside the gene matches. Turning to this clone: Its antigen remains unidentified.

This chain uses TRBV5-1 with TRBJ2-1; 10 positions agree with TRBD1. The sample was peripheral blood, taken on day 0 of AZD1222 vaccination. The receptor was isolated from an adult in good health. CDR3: CASSLATGTGDSYNEQFF. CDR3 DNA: TGCGCCAGCAGCTTGGCTACCGGGACAGGGGATTCCTACAATGAGCAGTTCTTC.